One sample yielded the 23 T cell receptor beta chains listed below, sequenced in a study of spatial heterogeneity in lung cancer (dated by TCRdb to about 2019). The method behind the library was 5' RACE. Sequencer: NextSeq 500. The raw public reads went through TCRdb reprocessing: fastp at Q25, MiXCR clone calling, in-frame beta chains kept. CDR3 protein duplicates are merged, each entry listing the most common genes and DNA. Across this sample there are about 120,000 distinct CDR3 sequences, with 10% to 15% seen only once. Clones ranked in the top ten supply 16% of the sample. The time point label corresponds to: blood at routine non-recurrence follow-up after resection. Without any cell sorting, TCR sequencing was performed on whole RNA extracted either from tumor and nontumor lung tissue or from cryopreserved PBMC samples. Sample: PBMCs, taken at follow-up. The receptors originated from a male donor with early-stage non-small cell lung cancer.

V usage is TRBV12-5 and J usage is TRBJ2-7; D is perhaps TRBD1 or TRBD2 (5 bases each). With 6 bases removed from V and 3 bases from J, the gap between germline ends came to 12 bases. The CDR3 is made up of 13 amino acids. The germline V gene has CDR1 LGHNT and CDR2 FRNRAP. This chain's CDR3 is CASGGKTDYEQYF. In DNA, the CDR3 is TGTGCTAGTGGCGGGAAGACAGACTACGAGCAGTACTTC.

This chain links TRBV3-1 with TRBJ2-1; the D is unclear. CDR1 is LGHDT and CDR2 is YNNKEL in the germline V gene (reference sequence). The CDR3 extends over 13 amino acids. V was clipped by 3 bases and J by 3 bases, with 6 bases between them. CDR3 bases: TGTGCCAGCAGCCAGGCAGGCTACAATGAGCAGTTCTTC. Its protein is CASSQAGYNEQFF.

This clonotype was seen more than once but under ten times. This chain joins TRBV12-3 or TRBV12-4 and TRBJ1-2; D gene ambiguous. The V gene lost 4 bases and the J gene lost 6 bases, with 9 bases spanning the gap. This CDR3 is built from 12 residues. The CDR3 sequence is CASSSQPDGYTF. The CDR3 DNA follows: TGTGCCAGCAGTTCTCAGCCCGATGGCTACACCTTC.

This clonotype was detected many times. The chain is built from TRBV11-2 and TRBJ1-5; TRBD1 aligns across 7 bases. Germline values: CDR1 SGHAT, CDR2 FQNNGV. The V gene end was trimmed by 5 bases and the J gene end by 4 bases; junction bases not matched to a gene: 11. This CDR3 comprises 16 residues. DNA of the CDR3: TGTGCCAGCAGCCGGACAGGAGGAAGCCTTAATCAGCCCCAGCATTTT. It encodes CASSRTGGSLNQPQHF. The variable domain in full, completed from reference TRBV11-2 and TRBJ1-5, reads EAGVAQSPRYKIIEKRQSVAFWCNPISGHATLYWYQQILGQGPKLLIQFQNNGVVDDSQLPKDRFSAERLKGVDSTLKIQPAKLEDSAVYLCASSRTGGSLNQPQHFGDGTRLSIL.

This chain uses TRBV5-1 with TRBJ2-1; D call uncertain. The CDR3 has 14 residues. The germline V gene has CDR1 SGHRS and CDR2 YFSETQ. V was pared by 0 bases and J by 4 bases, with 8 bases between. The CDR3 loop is CASSLDTSYNEQFF. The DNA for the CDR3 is TGCGCCAGCAGCTTGGACACCTCGTACAATGAGCAGTTCTTC. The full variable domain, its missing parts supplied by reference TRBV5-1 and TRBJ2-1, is KAGVTQTPRYLIKTRGQQVTLSCSPISGHRSVSWYQQTPGQGLQFLFEYFSETQRNKGNFPGRFSGRQFSNSRSEMNVSTLELGDSALYLCASSLDTSYNEQFFGPGTRLTVL.

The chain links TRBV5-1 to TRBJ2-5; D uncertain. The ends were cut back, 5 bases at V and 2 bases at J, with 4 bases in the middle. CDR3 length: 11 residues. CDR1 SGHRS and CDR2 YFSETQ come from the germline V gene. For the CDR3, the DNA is TGCGCCAGCAGAATTCAAGAGACCCAGTACTTC. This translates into CASRIQETQYF.

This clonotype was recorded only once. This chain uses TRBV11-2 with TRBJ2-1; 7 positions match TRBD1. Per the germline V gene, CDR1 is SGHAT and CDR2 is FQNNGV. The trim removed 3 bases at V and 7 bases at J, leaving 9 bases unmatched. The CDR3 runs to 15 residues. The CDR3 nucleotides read TGTGCCAGCAGCTTTGGACAGGCCAACTTAAATGAGCAGTTCTTC. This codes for CASSFGQANLNEQFF.

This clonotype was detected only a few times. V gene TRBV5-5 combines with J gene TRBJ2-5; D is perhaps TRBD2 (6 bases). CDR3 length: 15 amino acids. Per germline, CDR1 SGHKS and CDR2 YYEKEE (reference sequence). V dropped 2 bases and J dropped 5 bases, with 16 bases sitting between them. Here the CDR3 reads CASSFGLANIETQYF. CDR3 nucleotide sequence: TGTGCCAGCAGCTTTGGGCTAGCGAATATCGAGACCCAGTACTTC.

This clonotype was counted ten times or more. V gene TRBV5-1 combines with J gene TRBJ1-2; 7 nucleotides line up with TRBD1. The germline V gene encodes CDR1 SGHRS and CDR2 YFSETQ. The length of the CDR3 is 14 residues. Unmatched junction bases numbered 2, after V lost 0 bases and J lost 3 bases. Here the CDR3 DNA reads TGCGCCAGCAGCTTGGCCGGGACAGACTATGGCTACACCTTC. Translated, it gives CASSLAGTDYGYTF.

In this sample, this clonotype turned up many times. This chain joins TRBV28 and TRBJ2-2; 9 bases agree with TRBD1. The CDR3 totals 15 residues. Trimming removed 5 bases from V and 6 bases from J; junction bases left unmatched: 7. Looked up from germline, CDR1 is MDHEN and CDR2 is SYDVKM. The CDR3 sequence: CASSPGTGRAGELFF. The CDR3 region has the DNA TGTGCCAGCAGTCCCGGGACAGGGCGCGCCGGGGAGCTGTTTTTT.

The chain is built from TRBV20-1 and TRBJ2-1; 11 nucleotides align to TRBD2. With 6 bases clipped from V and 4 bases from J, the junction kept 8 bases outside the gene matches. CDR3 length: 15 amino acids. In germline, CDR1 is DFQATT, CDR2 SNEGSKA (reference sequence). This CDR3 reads CSAPPGLAEYNEQFF. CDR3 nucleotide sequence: TGCAGTGCGCCTCCGGGACTAGCGGAGTACAATGAGCAGTTCTTC.

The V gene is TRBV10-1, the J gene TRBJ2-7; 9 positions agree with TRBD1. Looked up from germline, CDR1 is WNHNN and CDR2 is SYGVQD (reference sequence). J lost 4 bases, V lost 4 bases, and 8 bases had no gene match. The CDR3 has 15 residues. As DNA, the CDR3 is TGCGCCAGCAGTGGGCACGGGACAGGGAATTACGAGCAGTACTTC. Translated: CASSGHGTGNYEQYF.

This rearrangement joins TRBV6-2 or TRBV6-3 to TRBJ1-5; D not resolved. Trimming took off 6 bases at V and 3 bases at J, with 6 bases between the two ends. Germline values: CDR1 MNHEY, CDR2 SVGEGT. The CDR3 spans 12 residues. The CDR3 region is CASSDPNQPQHF. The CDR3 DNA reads TGTGCCAGCAGCGACCCCAATCAGCCCCAGCATTTT.

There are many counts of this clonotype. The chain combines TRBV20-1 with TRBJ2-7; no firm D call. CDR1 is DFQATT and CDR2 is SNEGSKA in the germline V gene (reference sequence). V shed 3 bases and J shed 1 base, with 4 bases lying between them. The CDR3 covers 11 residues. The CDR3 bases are TGCAGTGCTAGCGAATCCTACGAGCAGTACTTC. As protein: CSASESYEQYF.

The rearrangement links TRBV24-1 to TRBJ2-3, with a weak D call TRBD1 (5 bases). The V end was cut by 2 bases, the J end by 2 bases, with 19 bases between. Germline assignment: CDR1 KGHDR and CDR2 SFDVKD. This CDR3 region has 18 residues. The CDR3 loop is CATSDSPSLGPNTDTQYF. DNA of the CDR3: TGTGCCACCAGTGATTCCCCTTCGTTGGGGCCTAACACAGATACGCAGTATTTT.

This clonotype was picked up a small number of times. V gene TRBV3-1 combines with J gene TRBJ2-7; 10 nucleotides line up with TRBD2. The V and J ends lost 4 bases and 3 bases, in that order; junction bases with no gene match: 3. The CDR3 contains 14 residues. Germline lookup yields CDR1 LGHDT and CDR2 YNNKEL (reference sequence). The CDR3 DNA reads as TGTGCCAGCAGCCTACTAGCGGGGCACTACGAGCAGTACTTC. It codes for CASSLLAGHYEQYF.

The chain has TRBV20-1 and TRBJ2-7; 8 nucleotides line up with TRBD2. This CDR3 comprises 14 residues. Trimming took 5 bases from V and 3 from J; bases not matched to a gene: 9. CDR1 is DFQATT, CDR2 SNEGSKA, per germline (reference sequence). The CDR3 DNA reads TGCAGTGCTCCCCCGCGGGGGGCTCTCTACGAGCAGTACTTC. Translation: CSAPPRGALYEQYF.

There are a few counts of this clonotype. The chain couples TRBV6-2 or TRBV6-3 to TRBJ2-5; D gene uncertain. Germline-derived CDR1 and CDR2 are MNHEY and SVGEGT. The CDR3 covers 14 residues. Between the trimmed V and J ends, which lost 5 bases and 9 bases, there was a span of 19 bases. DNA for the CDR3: TGTGCCAGCAGTCCCCCTCCCCCAGGAATTCCCCAGTACTTC. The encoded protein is CASSPPPPGIPQYF.

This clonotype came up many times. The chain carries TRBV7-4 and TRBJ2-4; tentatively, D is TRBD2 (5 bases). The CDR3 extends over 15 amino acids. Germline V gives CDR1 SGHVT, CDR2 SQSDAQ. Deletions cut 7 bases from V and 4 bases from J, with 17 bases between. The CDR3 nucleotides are TGTGCCAGCATCCCAAGAGGAGGTTCGAAAAACATTCAGTACTTC. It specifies CASIPRGGSKNIQYF.

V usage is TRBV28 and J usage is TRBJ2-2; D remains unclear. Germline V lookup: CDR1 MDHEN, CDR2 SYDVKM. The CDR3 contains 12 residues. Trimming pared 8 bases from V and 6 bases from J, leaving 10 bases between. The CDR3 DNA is TGTGCCAGCCAAAACGTGGCCGGGGAGCTGTTTTTT. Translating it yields CASQNVAGELFF.

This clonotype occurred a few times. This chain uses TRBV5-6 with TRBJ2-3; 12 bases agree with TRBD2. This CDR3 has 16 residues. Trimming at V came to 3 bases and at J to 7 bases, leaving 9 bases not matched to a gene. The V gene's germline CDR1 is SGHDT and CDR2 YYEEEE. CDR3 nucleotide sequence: TGTGCCAGCAGCTCCCACTCTAGCGGGGGGGCTAATACGCAGTATTTT. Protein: CASSSHSSGGANTQYF.

The CDR3 sequence: CASSAKDGRTPGNTIYF. The CDR3 coding sequence is TGTGCCAGCAGCGCTAAGGACGGCAGGACTCCAGGAAACACCATATATTTT. The rearrangement uses TRBV5-4 and TRBJ1-3, with D hard to call. V shed 4 bases and J shed 4 bases, with 21 bases lying between them. This CDR3 is 17 amino acids long. Looked up from germline, CDR1 is SGHNT and CDR2 is YYREEE (reference sequence).

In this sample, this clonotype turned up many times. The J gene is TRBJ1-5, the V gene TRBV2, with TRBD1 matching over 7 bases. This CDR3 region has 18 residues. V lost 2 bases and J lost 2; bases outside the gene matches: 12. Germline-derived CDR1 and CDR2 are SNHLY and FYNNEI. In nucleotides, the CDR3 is TGTGCCAGCAGTGAAAGACAGAGGACAGGAGGGGGCAATCAGCCCCAGCATTTT. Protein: CASSERQRTGGGNQPQHF.